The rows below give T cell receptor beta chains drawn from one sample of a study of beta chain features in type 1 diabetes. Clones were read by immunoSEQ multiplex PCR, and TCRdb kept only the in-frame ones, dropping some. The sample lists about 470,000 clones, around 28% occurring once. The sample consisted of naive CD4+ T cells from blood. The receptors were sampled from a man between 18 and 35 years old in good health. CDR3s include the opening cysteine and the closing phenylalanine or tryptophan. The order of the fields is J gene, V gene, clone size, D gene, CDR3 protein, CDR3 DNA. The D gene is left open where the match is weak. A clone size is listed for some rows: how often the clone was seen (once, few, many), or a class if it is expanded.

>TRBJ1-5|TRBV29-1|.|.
CSVSSGGRNQPQHF
TGCAGCGTTAGCAGCGGGGGAAGAAATCAGCCCCAGCATTTT
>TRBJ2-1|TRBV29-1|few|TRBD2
CSVSGRAFAEQFF
TGCAGCGTTAGCGGGAGGGCCTTTGCTGAGCAGTTCTTC
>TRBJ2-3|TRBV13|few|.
CASRRPQGRSADTQYF
TGTGCCAGCAGGCGACCACAAGGCCGCTCAGCAGATACGCAGTATTTT
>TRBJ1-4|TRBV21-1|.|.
CACGSSGEKLFF
TGTGCCTGCGGGAGTTCTGGTGAAAAACTGTTTTTT
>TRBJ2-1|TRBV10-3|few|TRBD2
CAISEAGARGEQFF
TGTGCCATCAGTGAGGCGGGAGCTAGGGGTGAGCAGTTCTTC
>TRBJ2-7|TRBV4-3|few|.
CASSQDLSRPEQYF
TGCGCCAGCAGCCAAGATCTAAGCAGGCCGGAGCAGTACTTC
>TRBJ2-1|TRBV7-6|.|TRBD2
CASSSPVDSGTYNEQFF
TGTGCCAGCAGCTCCCCCGTTGATAGCGGGACCTACAATGAGCAGTTCTTC
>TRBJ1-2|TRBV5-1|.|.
CASSPGTVLGYGYTF
TGCGCCAGCAGCCCGGGGACGGTGCTCGGCTATGGCTACACCTTC
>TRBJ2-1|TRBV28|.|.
CASSLQWDEQFF
TGTGCCAGCAGCCTCCAGTGGGATGAGCAGTTCTTC
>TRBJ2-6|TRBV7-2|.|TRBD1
CASSFRQGPGANVLTF
TGTGCCAGCAGCTTTAGACAGGGGCCCGGGGCCAACGTCCTGACTTTC
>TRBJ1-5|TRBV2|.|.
CASSEEGGDIGPQHF
TGTGCCAGCAGTGAAGAGGGGGGGGACATCGGGCCCCAGCATTTT